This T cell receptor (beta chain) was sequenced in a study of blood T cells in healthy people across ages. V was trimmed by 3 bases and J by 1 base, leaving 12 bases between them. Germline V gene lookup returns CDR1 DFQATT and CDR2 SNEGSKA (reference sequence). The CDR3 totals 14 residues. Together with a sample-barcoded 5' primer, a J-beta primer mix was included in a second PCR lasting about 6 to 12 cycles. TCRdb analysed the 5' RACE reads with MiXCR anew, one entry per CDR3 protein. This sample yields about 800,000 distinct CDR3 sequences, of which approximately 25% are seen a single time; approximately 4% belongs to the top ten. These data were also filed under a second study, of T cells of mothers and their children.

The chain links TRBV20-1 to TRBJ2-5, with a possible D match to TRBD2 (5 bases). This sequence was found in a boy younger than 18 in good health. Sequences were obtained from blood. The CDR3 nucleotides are TGCAGTGCTAGGCCCATCAGCGGCCAAGAGACCCAGTACTTC. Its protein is CSARPISGQETQYF.